This entry lists 23 T cell receptor beta chains sequenced from one sample in a study of follicular helper T cells after annual influenza vaccination. Method: immunoSEQ multiplex PCR; TCRdb's copy keeps in-frame clones and lacks some. The sample records fewer than 30,000 clones, roughly 80% being singletons. Time point indicated: 2014-2015 season, pre-vaccination. The material sequenced was CXCR5+ CD38- circulating T follicular helper cells from blood, taken on the day of influenza vaccination. Subset of the sample: circulating Tfh, non-naive CD4+CXCR5+PD-1+ (ICOS+CD38+ or ICOS-CD38-). The receptors stem from an adult who received the influenza vaccine.

In its sample, this clone was seen a few times. The chain links TRBV2 to TRBJ2-1, with 9 bases lining up with TRBD2. CDR3 length: 14 amino acids. J lost 4 bases, V lost 6 bases, and 4 bases had no gene match. Germline-derived CDR1 and CDR2 are SNHLY and FYNNEI. Here the CDR3 reads CASRLAGMYNEQFF. The CDR3 bases are TGTGCCAGCAGGCTAGCGGGGATGTACAATGAGCAGTTCTTC.

The V and J genes are TRBV7-6 and TRBJ1-1; the D is unclear. Per the germline V gene, CDR1 is SGHVS and CDR2 is FNYEAQ. The V end was cut by 1 base, the J end by 2 bases, with 8 bases between. This CDR3 has 14 amino acids. The CDR3 is CASSLGGSNTEAFF. The CDR3 nucleotides are TGTGCCAGCAGCTTAGGTGGGAGCAACACTGAAGCTTTCTTT.

The genes are TRBV5-1 and TRBJ2-2; no clear D gene. Germline-derived CDR1 and CDR2 are SGHRS and YFSETQ. This CDR3 is built from 13 residues. V was clipped by 4 bases and J by 2 bases, with 6 bases between them. The CDR3 DNA reads as TGCGCCAGCAGCCTCCTAAACACCGGGGAGCTGTTTTTT. Translated, it gives CASSLLNTGELFF.

In its sample, this clone was seen a few times. This chain uses TRBV30 with TRBJ2-5; a weak D match, TRBD2 (7 bases). Germline CDR1 is GTSNPN and CDR2 is SVGIG (reference sequence). The CDR3 sequence is 14 residues long. V shed 4 bases and J shed 7 bases, with 19 bases lying between them. The CDR3 region has the DNA TGTGCCTGGACCGGGGGGCGAAGCAGAGGGACCCAGTACTTC. It codes for CAWTGGRSRGTQYF.

This chain links TRBV29-1 with TRBJ2-5; no clear D. The V and J ends lost 6 bases and 3 bases respectively, with 11 bases between them. Germline CDR1 SQVTM, CDR2 ANQGSEA. The CDR3 covers 12 residues. The chain's CDR3 is CSVVGAKETQYF. The DNA of the CDR3 is TGCAGCGTGGTCGGAGCTAAAGAGACCCAGTACTTC. The complete variable domain, with remaining parts taken from reference TRBV29-1 and TRBJ2-5, reads SAVISQKPSRDICQRGTSLTIQCQVDSQVTMMFWYRQQPGQSLTLIATANQGSEATYESGFVIDKFPISRPNLTFSTLTVSNMSPEDSSIYLCSVVGAKETQYFGPGTRLLVL.

The rearrangement uses TRBV5-8 and TRBJ1-1; no clear D. The CDR3 has 14 amino acids. In germline, CDR1 is SGHTS, CDR2 YDEGEE. Trimming pared 5 bases from V and 4 bases from J, leaving 15 bases between. CDR3 protein: CASRRRVGGTEAFF. In nucleotides, the CDR3 is TGTGCCAGCAGACGCCGGGTTGGAGGCACTGAAGCTTTCTTT.

V and J are TRBV18 and TRBJ2-3; the match to TRBD2 covers 9 bases. The CDR3 totals 17 residues. V dropped 3 bases and J dropped 2; count of bases not matched to a gene: 9. The germline V gene has CDR1 KGHSH and CDR2 LQKENI. The CDR3 here is CASSPPGQRGATDTQYF. Written as DNA, the CDR3 is TGTGCCAGCTCACCGCCGGGGCAGCGGGGGGCCACAGATACGCAGTATTTT.

About this clone: One junction end does not reproduce the germline sequence, and a read error may be involved. At the DNA level, this CDR3 is encoded by other sequences in the same sample as well. The chain links TRBV5-1 to TRBJ1-1; weak D call: TRBD1 (6 bases). The CDR3 covers 14 residues. CDR1 and CDR2 from the germline V gene are SGHRS and YFSETQ. The CDR3 DNA reads TGCGCCAGCAGCTTGGCCACAGGGAACACTGAGGCTTTCTTT. Amino acid sequence: CASSLATGNTEAFF. Full variable domain (remainder filled in from reference TRBV5-1 and TRBJ1-1): KAGVTQTPRYLIKTRGQQVTLSCSPISGHRSVSWYQQTPGQGLQFLFEYFSETQRNKGNFPGRFSGRQFSNSRSEMNVSTLELGDSALYLCASSLATGNTEAFFGQGTRLTVV.

This clone was recorded only once. The chain recombines TRBV29-1 with TRBJ2-7, with 10 positions matching TRBD2. The germline CDR1 and CDR2 sequences are SQVTM and ANQGSEA. CDR3 size: 14 residues. V gave up 2 bases and J gave up 7 bases; unmatched junction bases: 8. For the CDR3, the DNA is TGCAGCGTTGAAAGGCTAGCGGGAGAGTGGGAGCAGTACTTC. This codes for CSVERLAGEWEQYF.

The genes are TRBV7-2 and TRBJ2-5; TRBD2 matches at 11 bases. V lost 5 bases, J lost 1 base, and 15 bases stayed unmatched. Per the germline V gene, CDR1 is SGHTA and CDR2 is FQGNSA. CDR3 size: 19 residues. The CDR3 loop reads CASSPRGTSGGGIQETQYF. The CDR3 nucleotides are TGTGCCAGCAGCCCGAGAGGGACTAGCGGTGGGGGAATCCAAGAGACCCAGTACTTC.

This chain joins TRBV6-5 and TRBJ1-1; 10 bases are a match to TRBD1. The CDR3 has 14 residues. Trimming took 4 bases from V and 12 from J; bases not matched to a gene: 11. Looked up from germline, CDR1 is MNHEY and CDR2 is SVGAGI. In DNA form, the CDR3 reads TGTGCCAGCAGTTCTGAAGGAGACAGGGGGCGAACTTTCTTT. It yields the protein CASSSEGDRGRTFF.

The genes are TRBV7-9 and TRBJ1-3; 7 bases align to TRBD1. Germline trimming cut 4 bases from V and 5 bases from J; bases unmatched to any gene: 2. This CDR3 has 13 amino acids. Germline V gives CDR1 SEHNR, CDR2 FQNEAQ (reference sequence). CDR3 sequence (DNA): TGTGCCAGCAGCTCGGACAGGCGAAACACCATATATTTT. As protein: CASSSDRRNTIYF.

V is TRBV10-3 and J is TRBJ2-5; 8 bases are shared with TRBD1. The DNA end favors TRBJ2-7, so the J call may be wrong. CDR1 is ENHRY, CDR2 SYGVKD, per germline. This CDR3 region has 14 residues. The CDR3 DNA reads as TGTGCCATCAGTGACGGCAGGGGGCCCTACGAGCAGTACTTC. It yields the protein CAISDGRGPYEQYF.

The chain uses TRBV28 and TRBJ1-2, with 11 bases aligning to TRBD1. This CDR3 is 13 amino acids long. Germline V gene sequence: CDR1 MDHEN, CDR2 SYDVKM. V shed 6 bases and J 10 bases; nucleotides not matched to a gene: 7. The CDR3 DNA sequence: TGTGCCAGCAGGGGGACAGGGGGAACCTTCTACACCTTC. Amino acid sequence: CASRGTGGTFYTF.

A single count supports this clone. V usage is TRBV15 and J usage is TRBJ2-2; perhaps TRBD1 as D (5 bases). The germline CDR1 and CDR2 sequences are LNHNV and YYDKDF (reference sequence). The CDR3 consists of 15 residues. Trimming took 2 bases from V and 0 from J, leaving 7 bases between them. CDR3 protein: CATSRWTTNTGELFF. In nucleotides, the CDR3 is TGTGCCACCAGCAGATGGACAACGAACACCGGGGAGCTGTTTTTT.

This clone was counted a few times. The chain links TRBV6-6 to TRBJ1-1, with 7 bases fitting TRBD1. V shed 7 bases and J 4 bases; nucleotides not matched to a gene: 12. In germline, CDR1 is MNHNY, CDR2 SVGAGI (reference sequence). The CDR3 runs 15 residues. Here the CDR3 reads CASTLRTGAVTEAFF. Written as DNA, the CDR3 is TGTGCCAGCACCCTTAGGACAGGAGCGGTCACTGAAGCTTTCTTT.

The rearrangement links TRBV7-9 to TRBJ2-1, with D maybe TRBD1 (6 bases). Per germline, CDR1 SEHNR and CDR2 FQNEAQ (reference sequence). The CDR3 is 12 residues long. V gave up 8 bases and J gave up 6 bases, with 11 bases separating them. This CDR3 is CASRQAGNEQFF. The CDR3 bases are TGTGCCAGCCGACAGGCTGGCAATGAGCAGTTCTTC.

The genes are TRBV18 and TRBJ1-2; TRBD1 aligns across 9 bases. The germline V gene has CDR1 KGHSH and CDR2 LQKENI. V trimming: 3 bases; J trimming: 8 bases; junction bases outside the gene matches: 7. This CDR3 is 14 amino acids long. The CDR3, as DNA: TGTGCCAGCTCACCGGTACAGGGGGCTGAGGGCTACACCTTC. Amino acid sequence: CASSPVQGAEGYTF.

The CDR3 loop reads CASSTRDSPASPLHF. The CDR3 region has the DNA TGTGCCAGTAGTACCCGGGACAGCCCAGCCTCACCCCTCCACTTT. The rearrangement links TRBV19 to TRBJ1-6; TRBD1 agrees at 7 bases. CDR3 size: 15 residues. Unmatched junction bases numbered 10, after V lost 4 bases and J lost 10 bases. Germline CDR1 and CDR2: LNHDA and SQIVND (reference sequence).

This clone was seen once. CDR3 sequence reads: CASSPGATQYF. Written as DNA, the CDR3 is TGTGCCAGCAGCCCAGGGGCGACCCAGTACTTC. This chain connects TRBV7-2 to TRBJ2-5; tentatively, D is TRBD1 (6 bases). CDR1 and CDR2 from the germline V gene are SGHTA and FQGNSA. This CDR3 is 11 amino acids long. Between the trimmed V and J ends, which lost 5 bases and 7 bases, there was a span of 8 bases.

The J gene is TRBJ1-1, the V gene TRBV7-2, with D unclear. The CDR3 runs 13 residues. Germline CDR1 and CDR2: SGHTA and FQGNSA. V lost 0 bases to trimming and J lost 7 bases, with 9 bases between them. The CDR3 is CASSLASRFEAFF. DNA for the CDR3: TGTGCCAGCAGCTTAGCGTCGAGGTTTGAAGCTTTCTTT.

This sequence joins TRBV15 and TRBJ2-3; TRBD1 might be the D (5 bases). The CDR3 totals 16 residues. With 0 bases removed from V and 5 bases from J, the gap between germline ends came to 15 bases. Germline CDR1 and CDR2: LNHNV and YYDKDF (reference sequence). The DNA of the CDR3 is TGTGCCACCAGCAGAGATTTTGGGCAGGGTAGAGATACGCAGTATTTT. Protein: CATSRDFGQGRDTQYF.

This chain joins TRBV6-6 and TRBJ1-4; TRBD1 might be the D (6 bases). CDR3 length equals 14 residues. Germline V gene sequence: CDR1 MNHNY, CDR2 SVGAGI (reference sequence). Deletions cut 2 bases from V and 12 bases from J, with 16 bases between. Here the CDR3 reads CASSYRGEGTELFF. The CDR3 bases are TGTGCCAGCAGTTACAGGGGGGAGGGGACGGAACTGTTTTTT.